These T cell receptor beta chains were read from a single sample in a study of spatial heterogeneity in lung cancer. TCRdb re-derived calls from the 5' RACE reads in MiXCR, one entry per CDR3 protein. The repertoire consists of under 15,000 distinct CDR3 sequences, with approximately 3.5% occurring once and the leading ten covering around 45%. The sequenced sample was PBMCs, obtained at surgery. The origin of the receptors is a male donor with early-stage non-small cell lung cancer. Each CDR3 is given with its conserved first and last residue. Each record gives: clone size, J gene, V gene, D gene, CDR3 protein, CDR3 DNA. A D gene is named only where the DNA matches it firmly. Clone size appears in some rows only: once, few, many, or a class for an expanded clone.

>many|TRBJ2-3|TRBV6-5|-
CASSSLAGDTQYF
TGTGCCAGCAGTTCCCTGGCGGGAGATACGCAGTATTTT
>many|TRBJ1-1|TRBV28|-
CASRGGVQVEAFF
TGTGCCAGCCGGGGGGGGGTACAGGTTGAAGCTTTCTTT
>many|TRBJ2-1|TRBV29-1|TRBD1
CSVVTGTGSYNEQFF
TGCAGCGTCGTCACCGGGACAGGGTCCTACAATGAGCAGTTCTTC
>many|TRBJ1-2|TRBV28|-
CASSPAPAGMSYGYTF
TGTGCCAGCAGTCCCGCCCCGGCGGGGATGAGCTATGGCTACACCTTC
>many|TRBJ2-7|TRBV5-1|TRBD1
CASRSPGGPYEQYF
TGCGCCAGCCGCTCCCCAGGGGGACCCTACGAGCAGTACTTC
>many|TRBJ2-5|TRBV9|-
CASSPPGSEETQYF
TGTGCCAGCAGCCCCCCAGGTAGCGAGGAGACCCAGTACTTC
>many|TRBJ2-1|TRBV28|TRBD2
CASIPTHAGAHEQFF
TGTGCCAGCATCCCCACCCACGCGGGAGCCCATGAGCAGTTCTTC
>many|TRBJ2-3|TRBV29-1|TRBD1
CSVLPDRGTDTQYF
TGCAGCGTTCTCCCGGACAGGGGGACAGATACGCAGTATTTT
>many|TRBJ2-5|TRBV5-1|-
CASSLVQGRETQYF
TGCGCCAGCAGCTTGGTCCAGGGTCGGGAGACCCAGTACTTC
>-|TRBJ1-2|TRBV15|-
CATSREGGGLSYGYTF
TGTGCCACCAGCAGAGAAGGAGGGGGATTGAGCTATGGCTACACCTTC
>many|TRBJ1-2|TRBV6-5|-
CASSYRSLKGYTF
TGTGCCAGCAGTTACAGGTCCCTTAAAGGCTACACCTTC
>many|TRBJ1-5|TRBV29-1|-
CSVGAGESQPQHF
TGCAGCGTTGGGGCAGGGGAGAGTCAGCCCCAGCATTTT
>many|TRBJ2-1|TRBV29-1|TRBD2
CSAGLAGDNEQFF
TGCAGCGCTGGGCTAGCGGGAGACAATGAGCAGTTCTTC
>medium-sized|TRBJ2-7|TRBV7-2|-
CASSSASIEQYF
TGTGCCAGCAGCTCGGCGAGCATCGAGCAGTACTTC
>many|TRBJ2-1|TRBV5-1|TRBD2
CASSLLAGATGGNEQFF
TGCGCCAGCAGCTTACTAGCGGGAGCGACGGGAGGCAATGAGCAGTTCTTC
>few|TRBJ1-2|TRBV6-2/TRBV6-3|-
CASSYLRGQSNYGYTF
TGTGCCAGCAGTTACTTACGGGGTCAATCGAACTATGGCTACACCTTC
>medium-sized|TRBJ2-3|TRBV10-3|-
CAMAPDSTDTQYF
TGTGCCATGGCTCCCGACAGCACAGATACGCAGTATTTT
>once|TRBJ2-3|TRBV12-3/TRBV12-4|-
CASTQGSGTSTDTRYF
TGTGCCAGCACCCAGGGTAGCGGAACTAGCACAGATACGCGGTATTTT
>many|TRBJ2-2|TRBV18|-
CASSPGPATGELFF
TGTGCCAGCTCACCAGGACCGGCCACCGGGGAGCTGTTTTTT
>many|TRBJ2-6|TRBV28|TRBD1
CASSPRGRGRGANVLTF
TGTGCCAGCAGTCCCCGAGGCAGGGGGAGAGGGGCCAACGTCCTGACTTTC
>-|TRBJ2-5|TRBV9|-
CASSAQVGGGETQYF
TGTGCCAGCAGCGCCCAGGTGGGAGGAGGAGAGACCCAGTACTTC
>many|TRBJ2-1|TRBV7-2|TRBD1
CASSQGQYNEQFF
TGTGCCAGCAGCCAGGGACAGTACAATGAGCAGTTCTTC
>many|TRBJ2-5|TRBV29-1|TRBD2
CSALSSGETQYF
TGCAGCGCCCTCTCTAGCGGGGAGACCCAGTACTTC
>many|TRBJ2-1|TRBV4-1|-
CASSQGWASEQFF
TGCGCCAGCAGCCAAGGGTGGGCGAGTGAGCAGTTCTTC
>many|TRBJ2-5|TRBV5-1|TRBD1
CASSWDRGSQETQYF
TGCGCCAGCAGCTGGGACAGGGGGTCGCAGGAGACCCAGTACTTC
>many|TRBJ1-2|TRBV28|TRBD1
CASRLAGTGGHYGYTF
TGTGCCAGCAGACTCGCCGGGACAGGGGGCCACTATGGCTACACCTTC
>many|TRBJ2-5|TRBV28|-
CASSFGQSETQYF
TGTGCCAGCAGTTTCGGACAATCAGAGACCCAGTACTTC
>many|TRBJ2-7|TRBV15|TRBD2
CATSRETSGSYEQYF
TGTGCCACCAGCAGGGAGACTAGCGGGAGTTACGAGCAGTACTTC
>-|TRBJ1-1|TRBV2|-
CASIWMNTEAFF
TGTGCCAGCATTTGGATGAACACTGAAGCTTTCTTT
>many|TRBJ1-3|TRBV20-1|-
CSARDRETGNTIYF
TGCAGTGCTAGAGACCGCGAAACTGGAAACACCATATATTTT
>many|TRBJ2-7|TRBV18|TRBD2
CASSPPVGTSDSYEQYF
TGTGCCAGCTCACCACCGGTGGGGACTAGCGATTCCTACGAGCAGTACTTC
>many|TRBJ1-1|TRBV28|-
CASSPQGGTEAFF
TGTGCCAGCAGTCCTCAGGGTGGCACTGAAGCTTTCTTT
>many|TRBJ2-7|TRBV4-3|TRBD2
CASSQLLAGESGQYF
TGCGCCAGCAGCCAGCTACTAGCGGGAGAAAGTGGGCAGTACTTC
>many|TRBJ2-2|TRBV9|TRBD2
CASSPHTSGSFSGGELFF
TGTGCCAGCAGCCCACATACTAGCGGGAGCTTTTCTGGCGGGGAGCTGTTTTTT
>many|TRBJ2-7|TRBV7-9|-
CASSRGEVLGVDEQYF
TGTGCCAGCAGCCGAGGGGAGGTTCTAGGGGTCGACGAGCAGTACTTC
>many|TRBJ2-3|TRBV6-2/TRBV6-3|TRBD2
CASSYSTSGGTDTQYF
TGTGCCAGCAGTTACTCGACTAGCGGTGGCACAGATACGCAGTATTTT